This TCR beta chain was recorded in a study of shared clonotypes between healthy human individuals (dated by TCRdb to between 2020 and 2021). About the full investigation: Two women and three men aged 18 to 49 years were included in the cohort. For each donor, CD4 naive and CD4 memory were each given three plates, CD8 naive was given two plates, and CD8 memory was given one plate. To estimate repertoire size and how much clonotype sharing occurs between individuals, the study deeply sequenced the blood TCR repertoires of 5 or 6 healthy adults. To increase sequencing depth and limit assay-specific biases, TCR repertoire library preparation and sequencing were carried out by different laboratories using diverse techniques. Leukapheresis yielded between about 0.9 and 8.9 billion PBMCs per donor. What the authors observed across the whole study: Even with the large sequencing depth, rarefaction of the sorted-subset datasets indicated that sequencing was incomplete. Larger estimated clonotype richness was generally found for naive subsets than for memory subsets. Pairwise subsampling led to the expectation that sequencing depth would affect the degree of clonotype sharing among donors. Because the study included a small number of donors, the genetic and exposure-history diversity represented was limited. Higher generation probabilities were observed for clonotypes shared by all four sorted-subset donors than for non-shared clonotypes. Sampling was restricted to blood, and TCR repertoires in tissues likely differ from the TCR repertoires found in blood. Sharing across a handful of donors was observed for approximately 5% of naive CD4, about 4% of naive CD8, 2.3% of memory CD4, and about 0.38% of memory CD8 clonotypes.

As for this clone: Its binding antigen is unknown. No clone much larger than this one lies a single base away; base qualities are absent.

Healthy HIV-negative adults with no recently reported acute infections or vaccinations were included as donors. Only Caucasian adults living in Nashville, Tennessee, USA were represented among the donors. Magnetic negative selection was used to enrich CD4+ T cells, after which naive cells were positively selected on CD45RA and the negative fraction became the memory subset. After blood collection by leukapheresis, PBMCs were isolated using Ficoll-Histopaque density gradient centrifugation and then cryopreserved in the vapor phase of liquid nitrogen. Analytical flow cytometry was used to check the purity and quantity of every magnetically sorted T cell population. Each sorted fraction had its genomic DNA isolated and then quantified by UV absorbance on a Nanodrop 2000c. Using the deep immunoSEQ assay, TCR CDR3 regions were amplified from genomic DNA by multiplex PCR. For each cell subset, the extracted genomic DNA was distributed evenly across all wells of several immunoSEQ 96-well plates, and each plate served as one replicate. For sorted subsets, each replicate PCR was loaded with roughly 0.2 ug genomic DNA, equivalent to about 30,000 T cell genomes. Purified libraries were measured with a Qubit 3.0 fluorometer, size-checked on a Bioanalyzer 2100, and measured again with the KAPA Library Quantification kit. Every immunoSEQ 96-well plate was sequenced on a separate single-read 150-cycle Illumina NextSeq 550 flow cell. The authors' analysis ran thus. Because the immunoSEQ output held only junctional sequences and lacked quality scores, the filtering could not match the filtering applied to full-length reads. To assign V/J genes and CDR3, sequences were annotated using PyIR, a Python wrapper for IgBLAST v1.9, with IMGT germline references. Reads were filtered out if the reads had weak V/J assignments (E-value above 1e-6), no CDR3, stop codons, out-of-frame junctions, or ambiguous translated residues. V3J clonotypes were defined by identical inferred V gene, J gene, and CDR3 amino acid sequence. The percentage overlap between two repertoires was calculated by dividing the number of shared unique clonotypes by the size of the smaller repertoire. Repertoire richness was assessed with RTK rarefaction, the Chao1 estimator, and Recon v2.1 estimates of unobserved clonotypes. For all TCRbeta clonotypes obtained by the gDNA method from a handful of donors, generation probabilities were computed with OLGA. Sourced from immuneACCESS, this table was stored by TCRdb with only in-frame sequences that have V and J called. A share of the clones is absent; for the studies checked, an unresolved V gene accounts for under half, and the remainder has no known explanation. V and J calls and clone size come straight from that table; D and trimming were deduced from the DNA. The sample table shows about 680,000 clones, and around 78% are seen once. Around 1.8% of the sample rests with the top ten.

Sequencing was carried out using memory CD4+ T cells sorted from blood. In the paper's terms, the cell subset or site label means: CD45RA-negative fraction. The source of this sequence is a woman aged 25 to 39 in good health.

For the CDR3, the sequence is CASSLMATALYEQYF. In nucleotides, the sequence is TGTGCCAGCAGCTTAATGGCGACAGCACTTTACGAGCAGTACTTC. The chain couples TRBV7-6 to TRBJ2-7; TRBD1 is perhaps the D gene, given 5 matching bases. V loses 2 bases, J loses 4 bases, and the germline ends lie 15 bases apart. Reading the germline V gene gives CDR1 SGHVS and CDR2 FNYEAQ. Reading from cysteine to phenylalanine, the CDR3 counts 15 amino acids. Only CDR3 DNA remains: 45 bases, in frame from the first base.